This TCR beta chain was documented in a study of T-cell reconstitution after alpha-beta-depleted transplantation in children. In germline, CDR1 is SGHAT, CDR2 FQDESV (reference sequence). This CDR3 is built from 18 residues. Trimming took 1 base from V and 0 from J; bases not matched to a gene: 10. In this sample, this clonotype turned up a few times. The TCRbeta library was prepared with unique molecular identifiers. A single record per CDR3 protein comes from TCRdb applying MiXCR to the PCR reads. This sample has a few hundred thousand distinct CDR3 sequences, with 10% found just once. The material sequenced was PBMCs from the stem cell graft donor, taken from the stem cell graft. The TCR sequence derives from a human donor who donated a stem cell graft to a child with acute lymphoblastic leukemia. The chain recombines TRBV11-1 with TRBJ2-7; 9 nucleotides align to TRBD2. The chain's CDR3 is CASSLGAGLADSSYEQYF. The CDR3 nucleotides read TGTGCCAGCAGCTTAGGGGCGGGACTAGCCGATAGCTCCTACGAGCAGTACTTC.